The clone carrying this T cell receptor (beta chain) was seen a handful of times. Its target is unknown. Peripheral blood was drawn, approximately 10 milliliters per donor. Extractions gave at least 5.5 micrograms of total RNA per sample. The second PCR ran about 6 to 12 cycles with a sample-barcoded 5' primer and J-beta primers. TCRdb processed the 5' RACE reads anew with MiXCR; each CDR3 protein has one entry. There are more than 800,000 distinct CDR3 sequences in the sample; 45% occur only once, and 15% to 20% lies in the top ten. The entry originates in a study of blood T cells in healthy people across ages. Study-level information: Capture by template switching was about one barcoded beta molecule per two T cells. Study-wide results and caveats: Diversity figures derived from one million T cells were judged to underestimate the true value.

The germline V gene encodes CDR1 LGHDT and CDR2 YNNKEL (reference sequence). The CDR3 is made up of 14 amino acids. Trimming cost V 4 bases and J 6 bases; bases outside gene matches: 7. The V gene is TRBV3-1, the J gene TRBJ2-3; TRBD2 matches at 7 bases. Sequencing input: blood. This TCR was recovered from a woman aged 60-75 years in good health. The CDR3 here is CASSPATSLDTQYF. CDR3 nucleotides: TGTGCCAGCAGCCCCGCGACTAGCTTGGATACGCAGTATTTT.